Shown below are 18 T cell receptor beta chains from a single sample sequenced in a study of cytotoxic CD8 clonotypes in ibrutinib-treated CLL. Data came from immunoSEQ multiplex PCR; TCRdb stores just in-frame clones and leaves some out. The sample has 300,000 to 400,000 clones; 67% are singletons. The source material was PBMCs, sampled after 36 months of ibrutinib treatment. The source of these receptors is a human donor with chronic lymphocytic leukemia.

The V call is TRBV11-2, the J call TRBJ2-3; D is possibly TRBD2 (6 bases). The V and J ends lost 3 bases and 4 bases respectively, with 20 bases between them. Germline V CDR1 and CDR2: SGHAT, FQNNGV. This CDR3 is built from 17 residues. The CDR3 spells CASSFYYATAGPDTQYF. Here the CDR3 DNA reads TGTGCCAGCAGCTTTTATTATGCGACTGCGGGGCCAGATACGCAGTATTTT. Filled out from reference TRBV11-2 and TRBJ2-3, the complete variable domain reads EAGVAQSPRYKIIEKRQSVAFWCNPISGHATLYWYQQILGQGPKLLIQFQNNGVVDDSQLPKDRFSAERLKGVDSTLKIQPAKLEDSAVYLCASSFYYATAGPDTQYFGPGTRLTVL.

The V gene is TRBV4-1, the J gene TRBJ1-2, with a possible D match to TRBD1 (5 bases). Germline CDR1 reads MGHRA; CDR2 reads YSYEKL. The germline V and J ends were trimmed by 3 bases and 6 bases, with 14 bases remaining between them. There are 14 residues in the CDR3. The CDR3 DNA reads TGCGCCAGCAGCCAGGGGCAGAAGTTTCATGGCTACACCTTC. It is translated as CASSQGQKFHGYTF.

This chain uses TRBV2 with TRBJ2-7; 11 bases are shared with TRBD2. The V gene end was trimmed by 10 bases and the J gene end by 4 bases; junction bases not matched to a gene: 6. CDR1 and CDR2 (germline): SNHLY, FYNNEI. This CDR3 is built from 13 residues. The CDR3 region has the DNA TGTGCCAAGGAAACTAGCGGGGGTTACGAGCAGTACTTC. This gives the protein CAKETSGGYEQYF.

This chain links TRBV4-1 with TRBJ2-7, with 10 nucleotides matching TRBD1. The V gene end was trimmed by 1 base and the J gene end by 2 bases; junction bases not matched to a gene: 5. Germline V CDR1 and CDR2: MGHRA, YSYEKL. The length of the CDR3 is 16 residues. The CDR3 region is CASSQAAGTGAYEQYF. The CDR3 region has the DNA TGCGCCAGCAGCCAAGCTGCCGGGACAGGGGCCTACGAGCAGTACTTC.

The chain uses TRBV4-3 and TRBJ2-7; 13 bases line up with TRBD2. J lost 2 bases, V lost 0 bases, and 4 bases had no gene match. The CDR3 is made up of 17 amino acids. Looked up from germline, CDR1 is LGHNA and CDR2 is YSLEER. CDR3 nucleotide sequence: TGCGCCAGCAGCCAAGATGGACTAGCGGGAGCGACCTACGAGCAGTACTTC. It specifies CASSQDGLAGATYEQYF.

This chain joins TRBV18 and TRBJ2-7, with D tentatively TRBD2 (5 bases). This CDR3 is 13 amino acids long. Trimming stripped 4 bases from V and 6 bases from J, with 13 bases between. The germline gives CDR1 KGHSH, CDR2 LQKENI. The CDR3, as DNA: TGTGCCAGCTCACGCGGGCCCGCCCGCGAGCAGTACTTC. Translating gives CASSRGPAREQYF.

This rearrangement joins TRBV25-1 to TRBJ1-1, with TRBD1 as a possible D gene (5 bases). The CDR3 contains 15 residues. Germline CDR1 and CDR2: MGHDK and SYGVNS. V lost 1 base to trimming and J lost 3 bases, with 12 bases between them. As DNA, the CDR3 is TGTGCCAGCAGTGAATTGGGGCCGGAGTACACTGAAGCTTTCTTT. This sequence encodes CASSELGPEYTEAFF.

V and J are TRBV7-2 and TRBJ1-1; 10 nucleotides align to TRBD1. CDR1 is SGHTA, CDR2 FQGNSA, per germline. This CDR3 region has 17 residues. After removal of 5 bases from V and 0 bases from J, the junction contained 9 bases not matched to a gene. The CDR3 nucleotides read TGTGCCAGCAGCAACCGGGACAGGGGAGGGATGAACACTGAAGCTTTCTTT. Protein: CASSNRDRGGMNTEAFF.

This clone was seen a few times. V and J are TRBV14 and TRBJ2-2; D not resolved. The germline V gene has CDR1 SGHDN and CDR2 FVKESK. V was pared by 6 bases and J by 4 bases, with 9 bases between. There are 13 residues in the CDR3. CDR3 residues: CASRVQRTGELFF. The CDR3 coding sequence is TGTGCCAGCAGGGTTCAGCGCACCGGGGAGCTGTTTTTT.

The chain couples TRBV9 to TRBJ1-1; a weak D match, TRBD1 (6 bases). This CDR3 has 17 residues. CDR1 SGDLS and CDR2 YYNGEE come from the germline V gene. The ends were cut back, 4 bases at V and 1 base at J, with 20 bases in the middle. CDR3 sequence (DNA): TGTGCCAGCAGCCCAGAAACGCGGCAGGGGTGGAACACTGAAGCTTTCTTT. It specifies CASSPETRQGWNTEAFF.

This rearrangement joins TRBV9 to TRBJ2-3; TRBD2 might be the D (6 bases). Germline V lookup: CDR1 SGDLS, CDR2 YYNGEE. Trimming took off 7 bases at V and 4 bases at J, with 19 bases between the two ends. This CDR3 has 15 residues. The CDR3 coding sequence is TGTGCCAGCGGGGGAGGAGGGTTTATTGCAGATACGCAGTATTTT. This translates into CASGGGGFIADTQYF.

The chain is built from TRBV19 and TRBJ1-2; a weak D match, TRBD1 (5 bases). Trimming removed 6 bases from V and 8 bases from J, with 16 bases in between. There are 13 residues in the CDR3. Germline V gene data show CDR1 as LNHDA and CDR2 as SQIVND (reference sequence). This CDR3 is CASRIPRVGGYTF. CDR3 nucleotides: TGTGCCAGTAGAATACCCAGGGTTGGGGGCTACACCTTC.

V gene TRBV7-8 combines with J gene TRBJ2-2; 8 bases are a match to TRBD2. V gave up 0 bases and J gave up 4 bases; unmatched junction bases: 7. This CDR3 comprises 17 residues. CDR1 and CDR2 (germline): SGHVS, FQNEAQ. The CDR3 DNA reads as TGTGCCAGCAGCTTAGCGAACCGCGGGAGGCGCACCGGGGAGCTGTTTTTT. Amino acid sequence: CASSLANRGRRTGELFF.

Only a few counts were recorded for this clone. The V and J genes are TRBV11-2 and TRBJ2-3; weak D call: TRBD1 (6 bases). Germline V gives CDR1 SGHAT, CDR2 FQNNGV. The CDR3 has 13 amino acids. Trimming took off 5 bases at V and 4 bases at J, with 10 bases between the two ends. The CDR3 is CASSITGSDTQYF. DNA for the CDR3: TGTGCCAGCAGCATAACAGGGTCAGATACGCAGTATTTT.

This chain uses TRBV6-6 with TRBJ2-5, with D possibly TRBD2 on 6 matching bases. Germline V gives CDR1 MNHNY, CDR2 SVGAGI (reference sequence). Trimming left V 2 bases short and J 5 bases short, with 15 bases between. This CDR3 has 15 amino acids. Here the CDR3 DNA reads TGTGCCAGCAGTTACGAGACGGGAGTCGGGGAGACCCAGTACTTC. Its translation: CASSYETGVGETQYF.

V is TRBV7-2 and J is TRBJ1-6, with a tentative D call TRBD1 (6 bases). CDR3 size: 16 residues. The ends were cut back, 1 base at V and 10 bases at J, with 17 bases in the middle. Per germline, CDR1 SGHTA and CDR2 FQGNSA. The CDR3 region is CASSLGGAGMRSPLHF. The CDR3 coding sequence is TGTGCCAGCAGCTTAGGGGGGGCTGGGATGAGGTCACCCCTCCACTTT.

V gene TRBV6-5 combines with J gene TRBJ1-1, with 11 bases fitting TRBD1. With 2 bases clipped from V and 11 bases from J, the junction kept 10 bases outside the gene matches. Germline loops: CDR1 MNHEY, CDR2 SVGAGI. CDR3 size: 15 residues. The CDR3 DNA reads TGTGCCAGCAGTTACACCGGGACAGGGGGTCAGGTGGCTTTCTTT. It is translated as CASSYTGTGGQVAFF.

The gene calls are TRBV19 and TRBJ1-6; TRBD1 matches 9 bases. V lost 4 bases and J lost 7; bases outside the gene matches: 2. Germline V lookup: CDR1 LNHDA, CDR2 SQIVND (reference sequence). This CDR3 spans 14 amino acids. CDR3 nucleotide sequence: TGTGCCAGTAGTAGGGGGACAGGGAATTCACCCCTCCACTTT. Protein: CASSRGTGNSPLHF.